A selection of T cell receptor beta chains follows, all from one sample in a study of cytomegalovirus exposure and HLA in healthy donors. TCRdb's copy holds only in-frame clones and misses some; the assay was immunoSEQ multiplex PCR. In the table there are 200,000 to 250,000 clones, roughly 91% of which are singletons. The specimen was PBMCs. All receptors derive from a woman between 18 and 29 years old in good health and CMV-seronegative. Each CDR3 is given with its conserved first and last residue. D genes are given only for firm matches. Expanded clones are given a class, and other clones once, few, many or no size at all.

cdr3_length,clone_size,d_call,j_call,v_call,cdr3_nt,cdr3_aa
15,NA,TRBD1,TRBJ1-2,TRBV4-2,TGTGCCAGCAGCCAAGTTCTCCAGGGGGCGCTGGGCTACACCTTC,CASSQVLQGALGYTF
15,NA,TRBD1,TRBJ2-7,TRBV5-6,TGTGCCAGCAGCTGGTCTGGGACAGGGACTAACGAGCAGTACTTC,CASSWSGTGTNEQYF
15,NA,TRBD2,TRBJ2-2,TRBV11-2,TGTGCCAGCAGCTTAGTCCTAGCGGGAGGAGGGGAGCTGTTTTTT,CASSLVLAGGGELFF
15,NA,NA,TRBJ2-2,TRBV5-6,TGTGCCAGCAGCTTGGTACAGGCGGACACCGGGGAGCTGTTTTTT,CASSLVQADTGELFF
15,once,TRBD1,TRBJ1-5,TRBV6-5,TGTGCCAGCAGCCCTCGAGGGGGCCACAATCAGCCCCAGCATTTT,CASSPRGGHNQPQHF
14,NA,NA,TRBJ1-1,TRBV5-6,TGTGCCAGCAGCTTACAGACCCTGCACACTGAAGCTTTCTTT,CASSLQTLHTEAFF
16,NA,TRBD2,TRBJ2-3,TRBV18,TGTGCCAGCTCACCCCTAGCGGGAGGAACCACAGATACGCAGTATTTT,CASSPLAGGTTDTQYF
15,NA,TRBD2,TRBJ2-5,TRBV7-8,TGTGCCAGCAGCTGGACTAGCGGGAGGGGGGAGACCCAGTACTTC,CASSWTSGRGETQYF
16,NA,NA,TRBJ2-2,TRBV18,TGTGCCAGCTCACCAAGGGGGAACGCGAACACCGGGGAGCTGTTTTTT,CASSPRGNANTGELFF
15,NA,TRBD2,TRBJ2-7,TRBV6-6,TGTGCCAGCAGTAGGACTAGCGGGGACTCCTACGAGCAGTACTTC,CASSRTSGDSYEQYF
15,NA,TRBD1,TRBJ2-5,TRBV13,TGTGCCAGCAGCCCCCTGGACAGGGTTAGGGAGACCCAGTACTTC,CASSPLDRVRETQYF
14,NA,NA,TRBJ1-5,TRBV4-2,TGTGCCAGCAGCCAAGAAAGGGGCAACCAGCCCCAGCATTTT,CASSQERGNQPQHF
12,few,NA,TRBJ2-7,TRBV7-2,TGTGCCAGCAGCTTATTCGCCTACGAGCAGTACTTC,CASSLFAYEQYF
16,NA,NA,TRBJ2-4,TRBV4-1,TGCGCCAGCAGCCAGGAGGGTATGGGAGCCAAAAACATTCAGTACTTC,CASSQEGMGAKNIQYF
17,NA,TRBD1,TRBJ1-5,TRBV18,TGTGCCAGCTCACCATGGGGGACAGATTATAGCAATCAGCCCCAGCATTTT,CASSPWGTDYSNQPQHF